The clone carrying this T cell receptor beta chain showed up just a few times. Its antigen is unidentified. After less than 11 days in culture, the CD4+ T cells were isolated. Either the BNT162b2 or mRNA-1273 vaccine was given to participants in two doses. Half-medium exchanges with IL-2 medium took place on days 3 and 7. The sample originates from a study of vaccination effects on CD4 cells after COVID-19. General study results and limits: Few convalescent patients were studied, and early post-infection samples were lacking. Healthy vaccinees had only 1 of 255 vaccine-induced clones cross-react with common cold coronaviruses.

Using immunoSEQ multiplex PCR, the repertoire was profiled, and TCRdb retains in-frame clones only, with some absent. This table has fewer than 75,000 clones, roughly 80% appearing once. Germline V gene data show CDR1 as SGDLS and CDR2 as YYNGEE. The CDR3 totals 13 residues. V gave up 3 bases and J gave up 5 bases, with 11 bases separating them. This sequence joins TRBV9 and TRBJ2-5, with D unclear. The sample consisted of CD4+ T cells from PBMCs cultured without peptide, taken after COVID-19 vaccination. The clonotype was recovered from a human donor who received a COVID-19 vaccine. CDR3 sequence (DNA): TGTGCCAGCAGCGAGGGTGGTAGGGAGACCCAGTACTTC. Translation gives CASSEGGRETQYF.